The rows below give T cell receptor beta chains drawn from one sample of a study of cytomegalovirus exposure and HLA in healthy donors. Data came from immunoSEQ multiplex PCR; TCRdb stores just in-frame clones and leaves some out. The sample yields 150,000 to 200,000 clones, 77% seen once. Sequencing was performed on PBMCs. These receptors all stem from a man younger than 30 in good health and CMV-seronegative. Each CDR3 is given with its conserved first and last residue. The D gene is left open where the match is weak. Not every row has a clone size; where given, it reads once, few, many or a size class.

TRBD1,few,TRBV4-2,TRBJ2-7,TGTGCCAGCAGCCAAGATGGACAGGGGGCAAGGGAGCAGTACTTC,CASSQDGQGAREQYF
TRBD2,.,TRBV7-6,TRBJ2-1,TGTGCCAGCAGGCCGGCGGGAGTGGGCAATGAGCAGTTCTTC,CASRPAGVGNEQFF
.,.,TRBV10-3,TRBJ1-2,TGTGCCATCAGTGGGGTCGGACACCCAAATGGCTACACCTTC,CAISGVGHPNGYTF
.,.,TRBV13,TRBJ1-2,TGTGCCAGCAGCTTGAGTGGGGCGAGAGGCTACACCTTC,CASSLSGARGYTF
.,.,TRBV21-1,TRBJ2-7,TGTGCCAGCAGCAAAGCAGACACTTACGAGCAGTACTTC,CASSKADTYEQYF
TRBD1,.,TRBV7-9,TRBJ2-7,TGTGCCAACCATTCACAGGGGCGAACCTACGAGCAGTACTTC,CANHSQGRTYEQYF
TRBD2,.,TRBV7-9,TRBJ2-5,TGTGCCAGCAGCTTAGCTCCTAGCGGAAGGAGGGAGACCCAGTACTTC,CASSLAPSGRRETQYF
TRBD1,.,TRBV5-1,TRBJ1-4,TGCGCCAGCAGCTTCAACCCCGGACAGGGGGATTGGGATGAAAAACTGTTTTTT,CASSFNPGQGDWDEKLFF
.,.,TRBV2,TRBJ1-6,TGTGCCAGCATGTACAGATCTAATTCACCCCTCCACTTT,CASMYRSNSPLHF
.,.,TRBV5-1,TRBJ1-1,TGCGCCAGCAGCTTGGTATCCTCGGCTGAAGCTTTCTTT,CASSLVSSAEAFF
.,.,TRBV19,TRBJ2-7,TGTGCCAGTAGTACCCGAAGTCGCGGGATGGACGAGCAGTACTTC,CASSTRSRGMDEQYF
.,few,TRBV11-3,TRBJ2-1,TGTGCCAGCAGCACAAACCTAGGGGGGGGCTTGGTTGAGCAGTTCTTC,CASSTNLGGGLVEQFF
.,.,TRBV30,TRBJ1-6,TGTGCCTGGAGTAGAGGACCACGACAGCGACCTAATTCACCCCTCCACTTT,CAWSRGPRQRPNSPLHF
TRBD1,.,TRBV28,TRBJ2-7,TGTGCCAGCAGATCCGGACAGGGGAGCTCCTACGAGCAGTACTTC,CASRSGQGSSYEQYF
TRBD1,.,TRBV7-2,TRBJ1-5,TGTGCCAGCAGCTTAGACAGGGGGCGAAATCAGCCCCAGCATTTT,CASSLDRGRNQPQHF
TRBD2,.,TRBV10-2,TRBJ2-7,TGCGCCAGCAGTGGGGCTAGCGGAACCTACGAGCAGTACTTC,CASSGASGTYEQYF
TRBD1,.,TRBV5-4,TRBJ1-5,TGTGCCAGCAGCTCTTGGGACCAGGGGGCTATTCCGAAGGCTCAGCCCCAGCATTTT,CASSSWDQGAIPKAQPQHF
.,.,TRBV2,TRBJ2-6,TGTGCCAGCAGTGAAGTAACCGGGTTTATCAGCTCTGGGGCCAACGTCCTGACTTTC,CASSEVTGFISSGANVLTF
TRBD1,.,TRBV19,TRBJ1-5,TGTGCCAGTAGGGACAGGGGCTGGGATCAGCCCCAGCATTTT,CASRDRGWDQPQHF
TRBD1,.,TRBV6-1,TRBJ2-2,TGTGCCAGCAGTCCACGGACAGGGAACACCGGGGAGCTGTTTTTT,CASSPRTGNTGELFF
.,.,TRBV18,TRBJ1-1,TGTGCCAGCTCACCATACAGCAGGAACACTGAAGCTTTCTTT,CASSPYSRNTEAFF
.,many,TRBV4-2,TRBJ2-1,TGTGCCAGCAGCCAAGGGACAGCACCGGGACCGAGCTCCTACAATGAGCAGTTCTTC,CASSQGTAPGPSSYNEQFF
TRBD1,.,TRBV4-2,TRBJ1-2,TGTGCCAGCAGCCAAGATCTGGGACAGGGGCCCAACGGATATGGCTACACCTTC,CASSQDLGQGPNGYGYTF
.,few,TRBV7-6,TRBJ2-3,TGTGCCAGCAGACTGACAGGCACAGATACGCAGTATTTT,CASRLTGTDTQYF